The entry that follows covers one T cell receptor (beta chain) sequence. These data are taken from a study of identical twins. TCRdb used MiXCR to reprocess the 5' RACE reads, holding one entry per CDR3 protein. The sample contains about 390,000 distinct CDR3 sequences, 7% to 9.5% of which appear only once. The CDR3 has 11 amino acids. CDR1 and CDR2 from the germline V gene are MNHEY and SVGAGI. V lost 4 bases and J lost 9; bases outside the gene matches: 1. The V call is TRBV6-5, the J call TRBJ1-1; TRBD1 aligns across 8 bases. The sequencing input was naive T cells sorted from blood. This clonotype originated in a woman between 45 and 65 years old in good health. The CDR3 spells CASSFRGQAFF. CDR3 nucleotide sequence: TGTGCCAGCAGTTTCAGGGGGCAAGCTTTCTTT.